This T cell receptor (beta chain) was retrieved from a study of beta chain features in type 1 diabetes. About the research overall: What patients shared with healthy donors was a similar profile of age, gender and cell yields.

Whole-study findings and limits: The study found moderately but significantly shorter TCRB CDR3s in all four CD4+ subsets of Type 1 diabetes patients. Highly expressing activated T cells could be over-counted with a cDNA template. PCR might pick shorter templates more often, in the same way for patients and controls.

Comment on this clone: What it binds is not known.

TCRB transcripts that were expressed got sequenced, as all of the isolated RNA had been reverse transcribed. The repertoire was sequenced with immunoSEQ multiplex PCR; TCRdb's copy has only in-frame clones and lacks some. Here the sample spans around 110,000 clones, about 16% being singletons. Trimming pared 5 bases from V and 0 bases from J, leaving 8 bases between. Per the germline V gene, CDR1 is MNHEY and CDR2 is SVGAGI. This CDR3 contains 15 residues. This receptor was taken from a man under 40 with type 1 diabetes. Sequencing was done on a sample of central memory CD4+ T cells from blood. V usage is TRBV6-5 and J usage is TRBJ2-6; no reliable D call. CDR3 in DNA: TGTGCCAGCAGTGGCCTTAGCTCTGGGGCCAACGTCCTGACTTTC. Translated: CASSGLSSGANVLTF.